This TCR beta chain is drawn from a study of cytomegalovirus exposure and HLA in healthy donors. The J segment lost 2 bases and the V segment lost 5 bases, leaving 5 bases of the junction unmatched. The CDR3 covers 14 residues. Germline V gives CDR1 LNHDA, CDR2 SQIVND (reference sequence). 60 Vbeta and 13 Jbeta primers were used in PCR. Data came from immunoSEQ multiplex PCR; TCRdb stores just in-frame clones and leaves some out. The data hold around 160,000 clones, with around 75% observed a single time. The TCR comes from a male donor in good health and CMV-seronegative. Sequenced: PBMCs. This chain connects TRBV19 to TRBJ2-5; 7 positions match TRBD1. As DNA, the CDR3 is TGTGCCAGTAGTGGACAGGTACTGCAAGAGACCCAGTACTTC. Protein product: CASSGQVLQETQYF.